Following are 31 T cell receptor beta chains from one sample sequenced in a study of T cells after yellow fever vaccination. TCRdb redid the calling of the 5' RACE reads with MiXCR, one entry per CDR3 protein. Of approximately 510,000 distinct CDR3 sequences detected, 21% appear once; the ten largest clones hold about 16%. The sample in question was PBMCs, obtained approximately 20 days after the first yellow fever vaccination. These receptor sequences come from a man younger than 30 who received the YFV17D yellow fever vaccine.

This rearrangement joins TRBV9 to TRBJ2-2; D is unresolved. Germline CDR1 reads SGDLS; CDR2 reads YYNGEE. The V and J ends lost 1 base and 3 bases respectively, with 10 bases between them. The CDR3 has 15 amino acids. In DNA, the CDR3 is TGTGCCAGCAGCGTAAGGGCAAGTCACACCGGGGAGCTGTTTTTT. This sequence encodes CASSVRASHTGELFF.

This clonotype appeared a few times. The chain recombines TRBV9 with TRBJ2-7; D uncertain. The CDR3 contains 14 residues. With 4 bases removed from V and 0 bases from J, the gap between germline ends came to 11 bases. Germline V gene sequence: CDR1 SGDLS, CDR2 YYNGEE. The CDR3 here is CASSFKQSSYEQYF. DNA for the CDR3: TGTGCCAGCAGCTTCAAACAAAGCTCCTACGAGCAGTACTTC. The entire variable domain, with the rest obtained from reference TRBV9 and TRBJ2-7, is as follows: DSGVTQTPKHLITATGQRVTLRCSPRSGDLSVYWYQQSLDQGLQFLIQYYNGEERAKGNILERFSAQQFPDLHSELNLSSLELGDSALYFCASSFKQSSYEQYFGPGTRLTVT.

In its sample, this clonotype was seen a few times. The genes are TRBV3-1 and TRBJ1-6; TRBD1 agrees at 9 bases. The V gene end was trimmed by 11 bases and the J gene end by 8 bases; junction bases not matched to a gene: 7. The CDR3 spans 13 residues. Per germline, CDR1 LGHDT and CDR2 YNNKEL (reference sequence). The DNA for the CDR3 is TGTGCCGCCCAACAGGGGGCAGATTCACCCCTCCACTTT. This encodes CAAQQGADSPLHF.

The CDR3 nucleotides are TGTGCCAGCAGCTTCGGGGGTTTTGAGCAGTTCTTC. Translating it yields CASSFGGFEQFF. The chain uses TRBV3-1 and TRBJ2-1, with a weak D call TRBD2 (6 bases). Per the germline V gene, CDR1 is LGHDT and CDR2 is YNNKEL (reference sequence). V lost 5 bases and J 9 bases, leaving 11 bases between the germline ends. This CDR3 contains 12 residues.

This clonotype showed up many times. The chain is built from TRBV6-2 or TRBV6-3 and TRBJ1-2; D is possibly TRBD1 (5 bases). CDR1 is MNHEY and CDR2 is SVGEGT in the germline V gene. The CDR3 contains 12 residues. Trimming left V 7 bases short and J 5 bases short, with 11 bases between. In nucleotides, the CDR3 is TGTGCCAGCAAGCAATCAGGGTATGGCTACACCTTC. Its translation: CASKQSGYGYTF.

CDR3 coding DNA: TGTGCCACTCAAGGTCTCTCTGGGGCCAACGTCCTGACTTTC. It specifies CATQGLSGANVLTF. J is TRBJ2-6 and V is TRBV6-1; D gene uncertain. Trimming pared 10 bases from V and 0 bases from J, leaving 10 bases between. The CDR3 length is 14 residues. In germline, CDR1 is MNHNS, CDR2 SASEGT.

V gene TRBV6-2 or TRBV6-3 combines with J gene TRBJ2-2, with 11 bases matching TRBD2. Germline V CDR1 and CDR2: MNHEY, SVGEGT. The CDR3 loop spans 13 amino acids. Trimming took 6 bases from V and 8 from J; bases not matched to a gene: 2. DNA of the CDR3: TGTGCCAGCAGACTAGCGGGGGTTGGGGAGCTGTTTTTT. The encoded protein is CASRLAGVGELFF.

The chain couples TRBV7-8 to TRBJ2-1; no clear D. The CDR3 length is 14 residues. Trimming left V 4 bases short and J 0 bases short, with 7 bases between. Germline assignment: CDR1 SGHVS and CDR2 FQNEAQ. CDR3 residues: CASSWETSYNEQFF. In DNA, the CDR3 is TGTGCCAGCAGCTGGGAAACCTCCTACAATGAGCAGTTCTTC.

The chain carries TRBV5-1 and TRBJ2-5, with D perhaps matching TRBD1 (6 bases). CDR1 and CDR2 (germline): SGHRS, YFSETQ. The CDR3 runs 14 residues. The V end was cut by 4 bases, the J end by 4 bases, with 14 bases between. The CDR3: CASSVQGARETQYF. The CDR3 DNA sequence: TGCGCCAGCAGCGTACAGGGTGCCCGAGAGACCCAGTACTTC.

This sequence joins TRBV4-2 and TRBJ1-1; D is perhaps TRBD1 (6 bases). The CDR3 sequence is 15 residues long. Germline assignment: CDR1 LGHNA and CDR2 YNFKEQ. The V and J ends lost 0 bases and 1 base respectively, with 9 bases between them. Written as DNA, the CDR3 is TGTGCCAGCAGCCAAGATAACAGGGCGAACACTGAAGCTTTCTTT. Its translation is CASSQDNRANTEAFF.

This clonotype was seen only a few times. The chain combines TRBV4-2 with TRBJ2-1; either TRBD1 or TRBD2 may supply D (5 bases each). Trimming shortened V by 3 bases and J by 3 bases, and 15 bases separated the two germline ends. CDR1 is LGHNA, CDR2 YNFKEQ, per germline. The length of the CDR3 is 16 residues. This CDR3 reads CASSQAQGPSYNEQFF. The CDR3 DNA reads as TGTGCCAGCAGCCAGGCCCAGGGACCGAGCTACAATGAGCAGTTCTTC.

Only a few counts were recorded for this clonotype. V usage is TRBV28 and J usage is TRBJ2-7; 8 bases fit TRBD2. In germline, CDR1 is MDHEN, CDR2 SYDVKM. The CDR3 length is 16 residues. J gave up 4 bases and V 3 bases, and 11 bases lay outside the gene matches. CDR3 nucleotide sequence: TGTGCCAGCAGTTTGGGGAGGCGGGGGGTCGGTTACGAGCAGTACGTC. As protein: CASSLGRRGVGYEQYV.

This chain connects TRBV28 to TRBJ1-4, with D maybe TRBD1 (6 bases). The ends were cut back, 10 bases at V and 8 bases at J, with 26 bases in the middle. In germline, CDR1 is MDHEN, CDR2 SYDVKM. The CDR3 loop spans 16 amino acids. DNA of the CDR3: TGTGCCACCATACTGGGGGGGCGCGGAGGGGGAGAAAAACTGTTTTTT. This gives the protein CATILGGRGGGEKLFF.

V usage is TRBV2 and J usage is TRBJ2-1; a weak D match, TRBD2 (6 bases). The CDR3 spans 16 residues. Germline V CDR1 and CDR2: SNHLY, FYNNEI. V gave up 6 bases and J gave up 4 bases, with 19 bases separating them. In DNA form, the CDR3 reads TGTGCCAGCAGGGGGGACTGGTCCTCCCCTTACAATGAGCAGTTCTTC. Translation: CASRGDWSSPYNEQFF.

The rearrangement links TRBV20-1 to TRBJ1-2; D is perhaps TRBD1 (5 bases). V gave up 5 bases and J gave up 4 bases, with 20 bases separating them. In germline, CDR1 is DFQATT, CDR2 SNEGSKA (reference sequence). This CDR3 comprises 15 residues. The chain's CDR3 is CSAPPGLNPFYGYTF. DNA for the CDR3: TGCAGTGCTCCCCCGGGACTCAATCCATTCTATGGCTACACCTTC.

This sequence joins TRBV18 and TRBJ2-3; D is undetermined. The CDR3 consists of 16 residues. The germline V gene encodes CDR1 KGHSH and CDR2 LQKENI. Trimming took off 0 bases at V and 2 bases at J, with 12 bases between the two ends. The CDR3 loop reads CASSPPSLLNTDTQYF. In DNA form, the CDR3 reads TGTGCCAGCTCACCACCATCCTTGCTCAACACAGATACGCAGTATTTT.

This clonotype has only a few counts. The chain combines TRBV29-1 with TRBJ2-3; D might be TRBD2 (5 bases). The CDR3 runs to 13 residues. Germline V gene lookup returns CDR1 SQVTM and CDR2 ANQGSEA. Deletions cut 3 bases from V and 5 bases from J, with 12 bases between. Written as DNA, the CDR3 is TGCAGCGTTGAGGTCGTGGGAGTAGATACGCAGTATTTT. Translating gives CSVEVVGVDTQYF.

Written as DNA, the CDR3 is TGTGCCAGCAGCCTTCCCAGTTATCCCAATTCACCCCTCCACTTT. Protein: CASSLPSYPNSPLHF. The V call is TRBV6-1, the J call TRBJ1-6; D gene ambiguous. Germline lookup yields CDR1 MNHNS and CDR2 SASEGT. The CDR3 consists of 15 residues. Trimming removed 6 bases at V and 7 bases at J, with 16 bases between.

This clonotype was detected many times. The chain uses TRBV12-3 or TRBV12-4 and TRBJ2-1, with D possibly TRBD2 on 6 matching bases. Trimming cost V 5 bases and J 4 bases, with 15 bases left between them. CDR3 length equals 15 residues. CDR3 coding DNA: TGTGCCAGCAGTCTGGTGGCGGGGCGATACAATGAGCAGTTCTTC. The encoded protein is CASSLVAGRYNEQFF.

The genes are TRBV4-1 and TRBJ1-1; maybe TRBD1 (5 bases). Germline V lookup: CDR1 MGHRA, CDR2 YSYEKL. CDR3 length equals 15 residues. Trimming pared 1 base from V and 4 bases from J, leaving 13 bases between. CDR3 in DNA: TGCGCCAGCAGCCAAGTGGGGGGGAGTGGCACTGAAGCTTTCTTT. It is translated as CASSQVGGSGTEAFF.

A few counts support this clonotype. V gene TRBV24-1 combines with J gene TRBJ1-2, with 8 bases that match TRBD1. The CDR3 consists of 16 residues. V shed 2 bases, J shed 7 bases, and the junction held 11 bases outside the gene matches. CDR1 is KGHDR and CDR2 is SFDVKD in the germline V gene. The DNA of the CDR3 is TGTGCCACCAGTGATTCTCGGACAGGGCAGCTTCGTGGCTACACCTTC. Translated, it gives CATSDSRTGQLRGYTF.

This clonotype appeared a few times. The V gene is TRBV15, the J gene TRBJ2-3; D remains ambiguous. The CDR3 consists of 17 residues. V shed 0 bases and J shed 2 bases, with 15 bases lying between them. Germline V gene sequence: CDR1 LNHNV, CDR2 YYDKDF (reference sequence). CDR3 bases: TGTGCCACCAGCAGAGATGGGCGCTCACGCTTCACAGATACGCAGTATTTT. Amino acids: CATSRDGRSRFTDTQYF.

In its sample, this clonotype was seen many times. The rearrangement joins TRBV29-1 to TRBJ1-5; TRBD1 matches at 7 bases. The CDR3 extends over 15 amino acids. V was clipped by 6 bases and J by 7 bases; unmatched bases: 15. Germline-derived CDR1 and CDR2 are SQVTM and ANQGSEA. In DNA form, the CDR3 reads TGCAGCGTCGTCCTGACAGGGTTTGGGGGGCAGCCCCAGCATTTT. Translating gives CSVVLTGFGGQPQHF.

This clonotype has just one count. The rearrangement joins TRBV2 to TRBJ1-2; TRBD1 is a possible D gene (6 bases). The V and J ends lost 3 bases and 5 bases respectively, with 13 bases between them. The V gene's germline CDR1 is SNHLY and CDR2 FYNNEI. The CDR3 is 14 residues long. The CDR3 loop reads CASSEGTGPYGYTF. The DNA for the CDR3 is TGTGCCAGCAGTGAGGGAACAGGGCCATATGGCTACACCTTC. Supplemented by reference TRBV2 and TRBJ1-2, the full variable domain reads EPEVTQTPSHQVTQMGQEVILRCVPISNHLYFYWYRQILGQKVEFLVSFYNNEISEKSEIFDDQFSVERPDGSNFTLKIRSTKLEDSAMYFCASSEGTGPYGYTFGSGTRLTVV.

This clonotype came up a few times. The CDR3 spells CASSDLKGANTGELFF. CDR3 bases: TGTGCCAGCAGTGACTTGAAGGGGGCGAACACCGGGGAGCTGTTTTTT. This chain connects TRBV25-1 to TRBJ2-2, with a weak D call TRBD1 (6 bases). The germline CDR1 and CDR2 sequences are MGHDK and SYGVNS. Trimming cost V 3 bases and J 0 bases, with 11 bases left between them. This CDR3 comprises 16 residues.

In its sample, this clonotype was seen a few times. The genes are TRBV6-5 and TRBJ1-1; maybe TRBD1 (5 bases). The CDR3 loop spans 15 amino acids. Germline V gene lookup returns CDR1 MNHEY and CDR2 SVGAGI. The V and J ends lost 2 bases and 0 bases respectively, with 10 bases between them. Here the CDR3 DNA reads TGTGCCAGCAGTTACAGGGGCAGCATGAACACTGAAGCTTTCTTT. Its translation is CASSYRGSMNTEAFF.

This chain connects TRBV2 to TRBJ2-3; either TRBD1 or TRBD2 may supply D (5 bases each). The CDR3 consists of 12 residues. V gave up 3 bases and J gave up 4 bases, with 5 bases separating them. Germline assignment: CDR1 SNHLY and CDR2 FYNNEI. DNA for the CDR3: TGTGCCAGCAGTGAGGGGGCAGATACGCAGTATTTT. As protein: CASSEGADTQYF.

The chain has TRBV10-2 and TRBJ2-1; D not certain. V was shortened by 3 bases and J by 10 bases, with 13 bases between the two germline ends. The CDR3 is 13 amino acids. Germline CDR1 and CDR2: WSHSY and SAAADI. CDR3 loop: CASSEKYVSEQFF. Here the CDR3 DNA reads TGCGCCAGCAGTGAAAAGTATGTAAGCGAGCAGTTCTTC.

This clonotype appeared a few times. One end of the junction varies from germline; a read error may be responsible. The chain links TRBV15 to TRBJ2-2, with 7 bases fitting TRBD1. Germline CDR1 is LNHNV and CDR2 is YYDKDF (reference sequence). This CDR3 contains 15 residues. The DNA for the CDR3 is TGTGCCACCAGCCGAGACAGGGTGCGACGTGGGGAGCTGTTTTTT. Protein product: CATSRDRVRRGELFF.

V usage is TRBV6-5 and J usage is TRBJ1-1; D perhaps matches TRBD1 (6 bases). The CDR3 is 12 amino acids. Germline V gene sequence: CDR1 MNHEY, CDR2 SVGAGI. V lost 6 bases, J lost 9 bases, and 14 bases lay in between. The CDR3 bases are TGTGCCAGCAGAGACATGCGGGGGCAAGCTTTCTTT. Protein: CASRDMRGQAFF.

CDR3 nucleotides: TGCAGCGTTGGTAGGGGACAGGGGTCCTACGAGCAGTACTTC. Translated: CSVGRGQGSYEQYF. The chain employs TRBV29-1 and TRBJ2-7; TRBD1 matches 10 bases. The J segment lost 1 base and the V segment lost 4 bases, leaving 4 bases of the junction unmatched. The CDR3 is made up of 14 amino acids. Germline-derived CDR1 and CDR2 are SQVTM and ANQGSEA.